The rows below give T cell receptor beta chains drawn from one sample of a study of cytomegalovirus exposure and HLA in healthy donors. TCRdb's copy holds only in-frame clones and misses some; the assay was immunoSEQ multiplex PCR. Of 150,000 to 180,000 clones in the sample, approximately 80% were seen once. The specimen was PBMCs. The receptors originated from a middle-aged woman in good health and CMV-seropositive. The CDR3 runs from the conserved cysteine through the conserved F or W. The order of the fields is CDR3 DNA, CDR3 protein, D gene, clone size, V gene, J gene, CDR3 length. A D gene is named only where the DNA matches it firmly. Expanded clones get a size class; other rows say once, few or many, or leave the size out.

CDR3nt: TGCGCCAGCAGCCAAGGTTCTAGCTTCTCAGGCACAGATACGCAGTATTTT
CDR3aa: CASSQGSSFSGTDTQYF
d_gene: NA
abundance: NA
v_gene: TRBV4-1
j_gene: TRBJ2-3
len: 17

CDR3nt: TGCGCCAGCAGCTCCATAAATAGCGGGAGGCCTACTAAAGAGCAGTACTTC
CDR3aa: CASSSINSGRPTKEQYF
d_gene: TRBD2
abundance: NA
v_gene: TRBV5-1
j_gene: TRBJ2-7
len: 17

CDR3nt: TGTGCCAGTAGTCTTGCCCCGGGACAGTCGCGAGCTAACTATGGCTACACCTTC
CDR3aa: CASSLAPGQSRANYGYTF
d_gene: TRBD1
abundance: NA
v_gene: TRBV19
j_gene: TRBJ1-2
len: 18

CDR3nt: TGTGCCAGCAGTTTTAACTCACAGGGGGAGTTCTTC
CDR3aa: CASSFNSQGEFF
d_gene: TRBD1
abundance: NA
v_gene: TRBV27
j_gene: TRBJ2-1
len: 12

CDR3nt: TGTGCCAGCAGCCACCGGGGGAGGGATCGGCCCTACGAGCAGTACTTC
CDR3aa: CASSHRGRDRPYEQYF
d_gene: TRBD2
abundance: once
v_gene: TRBV7-3
j_gene: TRBJ2-7
len: 16

CDR3nt: TGTGCCAGCTACGGGACAGGGTACAATCAGCCCCAGCATTTT
CDR3aa: CASYGTGYNQPQHF
d_gene: TRBD1
abundance: NA
v_gene: TRBV28
j_gene: TRBJ1-5
len: 14

CDR3nt: TGCAGCGTTGAAGGCCCGGGACAGGGGAATGAAAAACTGTTTTTT
CDR3aa: CSVEGPGQGNEKLFF
d_gene: TRBD1
abundance: once
v_gene: TRBV29-1
j_gene: TRBJ1-4
len: 15

CDR3nt: TGTGCCAGCAGTGAAAGTGTGGGGGGGGCAGGAAACATTCAGTACTTC
CDR3aa: CASSESVGGAGNIQYF
d_gene: NA
abundance: NA
v_gene: TRBV6-1
j_gene: TRBJ2-4
len: 16

CDR3nt: TGTGCCAGCAGTCTGCTCCCGGGACAGGTGAACACTGAAGCTTTCTTT
CDR3aa: CASSLLPGQVNTEAFF
d_gene: TRBD1
abundance: NA
v_gene: TRBV27
j_gene: TRBJ1-1
len: 16

CDR3nt: TGTGCCAGCAGCCCCGGGACAGGGACCTATGGCTACACCTTC
CDR3aa: CASSPGTGTYGYTF
d_gene: TRBD1
abundance: NA
v_gene: TRBV5-6
j_gene: TRBJ1-2
len: 14